A single sample gave rise to the 22 T cell receptor beta chains below, sequenced in a study of T-cell memory formation after mild COVID-19 (dated by TCRdb to about 2021). Library preparation employed 5' RACE. The sequencer was an Illumina NovaSeq 6000. TCRdb reran the public reads through fastp at Q25 and MiXCR, keeping productive beta chains. Rows merge per CDR3 protein into single entries with the most common DNA and genes. In all, the sample holds 350,000 to 500,000 distinct CDR3 sequences, and more than 15% of those were seen once. The ten largest clones add up to roughly 21% of the sample. Sequencing was carried out using PBMCs or a T cell subset sorted from them (not recorded which). The source of these receptors is a man between 18 and 35 years old who had mild COVID-19 (a few samples of this study predate the infection). The sample titles of this study are shuffled in the database, so cell type and time point are left out; the donor was told from shared clones.

In its sample, this clonotype was seen a few times. The chain links TRBV4-1 to TRBJ2-7; no clear D gene. The CDR3 sequence is 14 residues long. V was trimmed by 4 bases and J by 6 bases, leaving 16 bases between them. The germline V gene has CDR1 MGHRA and CDR2 YSYEKL. The CDR3 region has the DNA TGCGCCAGCAGCCGAGACACCCATGGGGTCGAGCAGTACGTC. Protein: CASSRDTHGVEQYV.

Here the CDR3 reads CASSLAGGGFTDTQYF. CDR3 bases: TGTGCCAGCAGCTTGGCCGGAGGGGGCTTCACAGATACGCAGTATTTT. The chain is built from TRBV5-6 and TRBJ2-3; perhaps TRBD1 as D (7 bases). The CDR3 runs to 16 residues. Germline CDR1 SGHDT, CDR2 YYEEEE. V was shortened by 0 bases and J by 2 bases, with 13 bases between the two germline ends.

The J gene is TRBJ2-7, the V gene TRBV6-5; 7 bases map to TRBD1. Germline-derived CDR1 and CDR2 are MNHEY and SVGAGI. CDR3 length equals 14 residues. V trimming: 4 bases; J trimming: 3 bases; junction bases outside the gene matches: 6. The CDR3 spells CASSSGQTFYEQYF. In DNA form, the CDR3 reads TGTGCCAGCAGTTCGGGACAGACCTTCTACGAGCAGTACTTC.

This clonotype has only a few counts. The chain links TRBV9 to TRBJ1-2; the D gene is possibly TRBD1 (5 bases). Germline values: CDR1 SGDLS, CDR2 YYNGEE. The CDR3 is 13 amino acids. Deletions cut 2 bases from V and 4 bases from J, with 9 bases between. CDR3 in amino acids: CASSVGGVYGYTF. CDR3 in DNA: TGTGCCAGCAGCGTGGGGGGAGTCTATGGCTACACCTTC.

The J gene is TRBJ1-2, the V gene TRBV20-1, with D possibly being TRBD1 (6 bases). CDR1 and CDR2 from the germline V gene are DFQATT and SNEGSKA (reference sequence). The ends were cut back, 5 bases at V and 8 bases at J, with 15 bases in the middle. The CDR3 has 12 residues. Here the CDR3 reads CSAARGGNGYTF. Here the CDR3 DNA reads TGCAGTGCTGCTAGGGGGGGTAACGGCTACACCTTC.

This clonotype was counted only a few times. The chain carries TRBV7-9 and TRBJ1-2; 8 bases are shared with TRBD1. Unmatched junction bases numbered 9, after V lost 5 bases and J lost 4 bases. CDR1 is SEHNR, CDR2 FQNEAQ, per germline (reference sequence). The CDR3 extends over 15 amino acids. The CDR3 coding sequence is TGTGCCAGCAGCCAGTCCGCAGGGGGCAGCTATGGCTACACCTTC. Protein product: CASSQSAGGSYGYTF. Together with reference TRBV7-9 and TRBJ1-2, the CDR3 gives the full variable domain: DTGVSQNPRHKITKRGQNVTFRCDPISEHNRLYWYRQTLGQGPEFLTYFQNEAQLEKSRLLSDRFSAERPKGSFSTLEIQRTEQGDSAMYLCASSQSAGGSYGYTFGSGTRLTVV.

This clonotype was seen a handful of times. The chain joins TRBV6-6 to TRBJ2-2, with 10 positions matching TRBD1. Germline V gene data show CDR1 as MNHNY and CDR2 as SVGAGI (reference sequence). V gave up 5 bases and J gave up 5 bases; unmatched junction bases: 5. CDR3 size: 15 residues. In nucleotides, the CDR3 is TGTGCCAGCAGTGACAGGGGACAGGGGACCGGGGAGCTGTTTTTT. Translated, it gives CASSDRGQGTGELFF.

This clonotype was counted only a few times. The chain combines TRBV4-2 with TRBJ2-3; D gene unclear. CDR1 is LGHNA and CDR2 is YNFKEQ in the germline V gene. The length of the CDR3 is 15 residues. V was cut by 0 bases and J by 1 base, with 8 bases left in between. This chain's CDR3 is CASSQDFRGTDTQYF. CDR3 coding DNA: TGTGCCAGCAGCCAAGATTTTAGGGGCACAGATACGCAGTATTTT.

V is TRBV28 and J is TRBJ2-7; a possible D gene is TRBD2 (5 bases). The CDR3 is 11 residues long. Germline-derived CDR1 and CDR2 are MDHEN and SYDVKM. V lost 3 bases and J lost 7, with 7 bases in between. Here the CDR3 reads CASSFGEEQYV. The CDR3 coding sequence is TGTGCCAGCAGTTTCGGGGAAGAGCAGTACGTC.

This clonotype was detected only a few times. V usage is TRBV3-1 and J usage is TRBJ2-4, with TRBD2 matching 10 bases. The CDR3 is 15 residues long. The V segment lost 4 bases and the J segment 1 base; nucleotides outside the gene matches: 1. Germline CDR1 LGHDT, CDR2 YNNKEL (reference sequence). The CDR3 nucleotides read TGTGCCAGCAGCCTTAGCGGGGGGGCCAAAAACATTCAGTACTTC. Its protein is CASSLSGGAKNIQYF.

This clonotype was counted only a few times. The V call is TRBV9, the J call TRBJ1-1, with no clear D. CDR1 is SGDLS, CDR2 YYNGEE, per germline. The length of the CDR3 is 15 residues. Trimming removed 4 bases from V and 0 bases from J, with 13 bases in between. The CDR3 here is CASSSRGSLNTEAFF. The DNA of the CDR3 is TGTGCCAGCAGCTCGAGAGGCAGCTTGAACACTGAAGCTTTCTTT. The full variable domain, with the rest looked up from reference TRBV9 and TRBJ1-1, is DSGVTQTPKHLITATGQRVTLRCSPRSGDLSVYWYQQSLDQGLQFLIQYYNGEERAKGNILERFSAQQFPDLHSELNLSSLELGDSALYFCASSSRGSLNTEAFFGQGTRLTVV.

The chain has TRBV11-2 and TRBJ2-2, with D tentatively TRBD1 or TRBD2 (6 bases each). The CDR3 runs 15 residues. Trimming left V 3 bases short and J 3 bases short, with 11 bases between. CDR1 is SGHAT and CDR2 is FQNNGV in the germline V gene. The CDR3 region is CASSFKRGDTGELFF. CDR3 DNA: TGTGCCAGCAGCTTCAAGAGGGGGGACACCGGGGAGCTGTTTTTT.

This clonotype has just a few counts. V gene TRBV6-1 combines with J gene TRBJ2-3; maybe TRBD2 (6 bases). The CDR3 consists of 13 residues. Germline-derived CDR1 and CDR2 are MNHNS and SASEGT. V was clipped by 6 bases and J by 2 bases, with 9 bases between them. Here the CDR3 DNA reads TGTGCCAGCAGGCGGGGATACACAGATACGCAGTATTTT. Translated, it gives CASRRGYTDTQYF.

This clonotype has ten or more counts. V and J are TRBV2 and TRBJ2-6; D is perhaps TRBD1 (6 bases). The germline V gene has CDR1 SNHLY and CDR2 FYNNEI. V was clipped by 6 bases and J by 4 bases, with 13 bases between them. The CDR3 loop spans 15 amino acids. The CDR3 nucleotides are TGTGCCAGCAGCCACAGGGACGGAGGGGCCAACGTCCTGACTTTC. Its translation: CASSHRDGGANVLTF.

V is TRBV12-3 or TRBV12-4 and J is TRBJ1-1; D possibly corresponds to TRBD1 (6 bases). The CDR3 consists of 15 residues. V gave up 6 bases and J gave up 7 bases, with 21 bases separating them. The CDR3 sequence is CASSPPATGGSEAFF. The CDR3 DNA follows: TGTGCCAGCAGCCCCCCGGCGACTGGGGGCAGTGAAGCTTTCTTT.

The chain is built from TRBV29-1 and TRBJ2-3; D possibly uses TRBD1 or TRBD2 (6 bases each). Trimming took off 4 bases at V and 5 bases at J, with 13 bases between the two ends. The CDR3 totals 13 residues. Germline CDR1 and CDR2: SQVTM and ANQGSEA. The CDR3 protein is CSVGGRGLDTQYF. CDR3 nucleotides: TGCAGCGTTGGGGGCAGGGGACTAGATACGCAGTATTTT.

This clonotype came up a few times. The chain combines TRBV7-6 with TRBJ2-7, with D perhaps being TRBD1 or TRBD2 (5 bases each). V dropped 5 bases and J dropped 6 bases, with 11 bases sitting between them. Germline V gene sequence: CDR1 SGHVS, CDR2 FNYEAQ. The CDR3 totals 12 residues. CDR3 bases: TGTGCCAGCAGCGCTGGGGGAGCCGAGCAGTACGTC. Protein: CASSAGGAEQYV.

This clonotype was observed a handful of times. The rearrangement links TRBV24-1 to TRBJ1-1, with a possible D match to TRBD1 (5 bases). The CDR3 contains 13 residues. V dropped 4 bases and J dropped 8 bases, with 13 bases sitting between them. Germline-derived CDR1 and CDR2 are KGHDR and SFDVKD. CDR3 DNA: TGTGCCACCAGTGACAACGACGGGGGAGAAGCTTTCTTT. It encodes CATSDNDGGEAFF.

The V call is TRBV6-2 or TRBV6-3, the J call TRBJ2-7; D gene uncertain. The CDR3 extends over 11 amino acids. Germline-derived CDR1 and CDR2 are MNHEY and SVGEGT. The germline V and J ends were trimmed by 4 bases and 6 bases, with 7 bases remaining between them. CDR3 loop: CASSWGGEQYV. CDR3 nucleotide sequence: TGTGCCAGCAGTTGGGGTGGCGAGCAGTACGTC.

The chain carries TRBV24-1 and TRBJ2-7; D perhaps matches TRBD1 (6 bases). V lost 3 bases and J 0 bases, leaving 14 bases between the germline ends. The CDR3 consists of 16 residues. Germline V gene lookup returns CDR1 KGHDR and CDR2 SFDVKD. CDR3 sequence reads: CATSDGLDSNSYEQYF. Written as DNA, the CDR3 is TGTGCCACCAGTGATGGGTTGGACAGTAACTCCTACGAGCAGTACTTC.

This chain uses TRBV7-9 with TRBJ2-3; 9 nucleotides match TRBD2. CDR1 and CDR2 (germline): SEHNR, FQNEAQ (reference sequence). The CDR3 has 17 amino acids. Unmatched junction bases numbered 13, after V lost 5 bases and J lost 4 bases. The CDR3 loop reads CASSPFLAGSSADTQYF. As DNA, the CDR3 is TGTGCCAGCAGCCCCTTTCTAGCGGGGAGTTCGGCAGATACGCAGTATTTT.

The chain has TRBV5-1 and TRBJ2-5; D unresolved. The CDR3 runs to 12 residues. V lost 4 bases to trimming and J lost 0 bases, with 4 bases between them. Germline CDR1 and CDR2: SGHRS and YFSETQ. The CDR3: CASSTDQETQYF. For the CDR3, the DNA is TGCGCCAGCAGCACTGACCAAGAGACCCAGTACTTC.